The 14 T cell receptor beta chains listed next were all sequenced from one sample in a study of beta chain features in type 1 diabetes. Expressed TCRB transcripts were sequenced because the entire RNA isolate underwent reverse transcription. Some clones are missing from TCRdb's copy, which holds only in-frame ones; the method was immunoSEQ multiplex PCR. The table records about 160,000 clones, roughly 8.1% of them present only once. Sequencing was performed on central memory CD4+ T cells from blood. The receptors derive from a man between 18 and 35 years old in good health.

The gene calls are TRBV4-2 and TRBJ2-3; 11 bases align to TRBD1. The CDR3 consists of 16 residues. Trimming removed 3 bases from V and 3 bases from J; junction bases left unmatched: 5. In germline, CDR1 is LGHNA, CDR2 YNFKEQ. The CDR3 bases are TGTGCCAGCAGCCATTTCGGACAGGGGGCAACAGATACGCAGTATTTT. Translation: CASSHFGQGATDTQYF.

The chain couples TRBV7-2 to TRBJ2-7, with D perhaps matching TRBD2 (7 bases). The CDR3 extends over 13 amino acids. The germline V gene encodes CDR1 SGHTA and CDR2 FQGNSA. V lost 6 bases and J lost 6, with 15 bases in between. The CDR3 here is CASSNREGGEQYF. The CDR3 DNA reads TGTGCCAGCAGTAACAGGGAGGGTGGCGAGCAGTACTTC.

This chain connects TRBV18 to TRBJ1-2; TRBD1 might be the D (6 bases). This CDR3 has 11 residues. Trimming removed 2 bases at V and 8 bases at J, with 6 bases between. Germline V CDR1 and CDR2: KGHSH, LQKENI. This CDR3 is CASSPGGGYTF. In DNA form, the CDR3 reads TGTGCCAGCTCACCAGGGGGCGGCTACACCTTC.

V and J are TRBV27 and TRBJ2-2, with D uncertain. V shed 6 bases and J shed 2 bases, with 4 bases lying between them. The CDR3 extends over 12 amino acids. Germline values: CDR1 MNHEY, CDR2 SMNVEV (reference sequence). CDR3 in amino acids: CASSPNTGELFF. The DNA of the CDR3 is TGTGCCAGCAGCCCAAACACCGGGGAGCTGTTTTTT.

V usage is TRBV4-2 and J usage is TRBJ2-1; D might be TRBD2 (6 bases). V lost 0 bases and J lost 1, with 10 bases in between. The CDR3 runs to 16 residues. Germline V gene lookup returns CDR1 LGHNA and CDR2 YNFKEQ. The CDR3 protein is CASSQDSRGSYNEQFF. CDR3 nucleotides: TGTGCCAGCAGCCAAGATTCGCGGGGATCCTACAATGAGCAGTTCTTC.

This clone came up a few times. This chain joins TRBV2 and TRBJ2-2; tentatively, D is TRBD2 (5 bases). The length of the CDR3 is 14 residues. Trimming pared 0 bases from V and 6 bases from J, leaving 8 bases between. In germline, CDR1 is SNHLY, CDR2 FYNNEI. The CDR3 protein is CASSEASGSGELFF. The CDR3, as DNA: TGTGCCAGCAGTGAAGCATCGGGGTCCGGGGAGCTGTTTTTT.

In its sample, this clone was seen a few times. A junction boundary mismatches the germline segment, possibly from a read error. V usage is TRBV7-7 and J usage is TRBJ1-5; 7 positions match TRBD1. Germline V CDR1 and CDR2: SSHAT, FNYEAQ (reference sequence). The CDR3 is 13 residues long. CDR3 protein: CASSLDRDQPQHF. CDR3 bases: TGTGCTAGCAGCTTAGACAGGGATCAGCCCCAGCATTTT.

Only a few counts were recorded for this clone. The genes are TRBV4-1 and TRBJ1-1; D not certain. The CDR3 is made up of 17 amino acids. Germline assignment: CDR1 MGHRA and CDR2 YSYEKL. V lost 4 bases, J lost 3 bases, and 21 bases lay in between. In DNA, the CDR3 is TGCGCCAGCAGCCTTGCCACCCCTTGGCGGGAGGACACTGAAGCTTTCTTT. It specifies CASSLATPWREDTEAFF.

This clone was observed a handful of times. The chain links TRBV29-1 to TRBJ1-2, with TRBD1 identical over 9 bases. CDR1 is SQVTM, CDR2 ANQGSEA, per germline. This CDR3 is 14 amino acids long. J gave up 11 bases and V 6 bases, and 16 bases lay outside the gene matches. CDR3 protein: CSVDRQGDFEGYTF. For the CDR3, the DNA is TGCAGCGTGGATAGACAGGGGGACTTCGAGGGTTACACCTTC.

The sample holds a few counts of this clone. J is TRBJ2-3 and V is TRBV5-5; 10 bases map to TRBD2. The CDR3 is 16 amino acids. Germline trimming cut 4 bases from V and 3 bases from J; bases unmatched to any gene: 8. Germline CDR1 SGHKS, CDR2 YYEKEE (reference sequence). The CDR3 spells CASSEPTSGSTDTQYF. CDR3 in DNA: TGTGCCAGCAGCGAACCGACTAGCGGGTCTACAGATACGCAGTATTTT.

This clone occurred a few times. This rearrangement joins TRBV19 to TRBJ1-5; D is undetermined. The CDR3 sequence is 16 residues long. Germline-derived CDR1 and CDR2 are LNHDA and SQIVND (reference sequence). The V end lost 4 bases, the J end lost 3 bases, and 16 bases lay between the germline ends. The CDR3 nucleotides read TGTGCCAGTAGTAACGAGGCTCGGCGCATCAATCAGCCCCAGCATTTT. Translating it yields CASSNEARRINQPQHF.

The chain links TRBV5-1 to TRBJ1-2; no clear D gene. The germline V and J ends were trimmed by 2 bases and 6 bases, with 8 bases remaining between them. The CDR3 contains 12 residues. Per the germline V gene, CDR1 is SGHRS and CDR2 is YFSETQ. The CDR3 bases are TGCGCCAGCAGCTTCTCCAGTGATGGCTACACCTTC. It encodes CASSFSSDGYTF.

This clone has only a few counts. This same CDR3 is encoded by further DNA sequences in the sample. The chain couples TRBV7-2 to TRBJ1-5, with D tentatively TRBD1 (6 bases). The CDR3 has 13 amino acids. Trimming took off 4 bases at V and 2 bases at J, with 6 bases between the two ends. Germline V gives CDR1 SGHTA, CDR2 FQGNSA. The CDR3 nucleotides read TGTGCCAGCAGCTACAGGGGCAATCAGCCCCAGCATTTT. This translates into CASSYRGNQPQHF. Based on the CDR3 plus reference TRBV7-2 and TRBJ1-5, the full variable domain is GAGVSQSPSNKVTEKGKDVELRCDPISGHTALYWYRQSLGQGLEFLIYFQGNSAPDKSGLPSDRFSAERTGGSVSTLTIQRTQQEDSAVYLCASSYRGNQPQHFGDGTRLSIL.

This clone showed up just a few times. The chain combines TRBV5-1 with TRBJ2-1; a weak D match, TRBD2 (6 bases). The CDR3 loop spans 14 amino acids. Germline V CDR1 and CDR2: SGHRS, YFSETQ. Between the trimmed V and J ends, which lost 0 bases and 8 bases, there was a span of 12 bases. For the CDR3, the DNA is TGCGCCAGCAGCTTGGCTCGGGAGTCGTATGAGCAGTTCTTC. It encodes CASSLARESYEQFF.